This T cell receptor (beta chain) stems from a study of blood T cell repertoires in COVID-19. As for the study in general: COVID-19 samples collected from the United States, Italy and Spain covered acute and convalescent phases. T cells, B-cell-depleted T cells, or PBMCs provided the cDNA or gDNA that served as material.

This clone occurred once. As processed by the authors: Nucleated cell counts were estimated from reference gene primer amplification. Assay: immunoSEQ multiplex PCR; the TCRdb copy retains only in-frame clones and omits some. V and J calls and clone size are as listed in that table; D and trimming were resolved from the DNA. Altogether fewer than 450,000 clones are present, approximately 88% being singletons, with the ten largest covering over 9.5%. Deletions cut 4 bases from V and 0 bases from J, with 11 bases between. This CDR3 is 15 amino acids long. In germline, CDR1 is MNHEY, CDR2 SVGAGI. Patients in Seattle were enrolled during active infection, then followed longitudinally.

The chain couples TRBV6-5 to TRBJ2-3; D perhaps matches TRBD1 (6 bases). What was sequenced was peripheral blood. The receptor was isolated from a woman aged 45-65 years with COVID-19, enrolled during active disease. CDR3 DNA: TGTGCCAGCAGTTCGGACAGCCTTAGCACAGATACGCAGTATTTT. This encodes CASSSDSLSTDTQYF.